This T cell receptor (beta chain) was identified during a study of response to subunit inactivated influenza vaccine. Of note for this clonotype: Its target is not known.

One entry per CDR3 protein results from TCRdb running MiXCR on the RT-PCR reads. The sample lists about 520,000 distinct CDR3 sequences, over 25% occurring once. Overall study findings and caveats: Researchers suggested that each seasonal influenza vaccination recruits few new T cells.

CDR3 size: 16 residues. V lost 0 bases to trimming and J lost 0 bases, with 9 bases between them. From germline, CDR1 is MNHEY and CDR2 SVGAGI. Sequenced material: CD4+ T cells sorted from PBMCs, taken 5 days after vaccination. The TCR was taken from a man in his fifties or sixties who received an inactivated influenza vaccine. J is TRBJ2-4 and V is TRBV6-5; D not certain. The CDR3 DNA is TGTGCCAGCAGTTACTCGGGGTTAGGAGCCAAAAACATTCAGTACTTC. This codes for CASSYSGLGAKNIQYF.